These 3 T cell receptor beta chains originate from one sample sequenced in a study of metastatic and nonmetastatic thyroid tumors. Via MiXCR, TCRdb re-called the PCR reads. The table shows approximately 13,000 clones, with approximately 12% occurring only once. Before thyroid surgery, none of the patients had received any treatment. Sample: blood. The source is a female donor with papillary thyroid cancer or a benign thyroid nodule (not recorded which). Some clones in this sample may be carry-over from other donors' samples.

This clone has at least ten counts. The gene calls are TRBV5-1 and TRBJ2-3; the match to TRBD2 covers 11 bases. The V segment lost 1 base and the J segment 4 bases; nucleotides outside the gene matches: 2. The V gene's germline CDR1 is SGHRS and CDR2 YFSETQ. There are 15 residues in the CDR3. DNA of the CDR3: TGCGCCAGCAGCTTGTCTAGCGGGGGGTCAGATACGCAGTATTTT. It specifies CASSLSSGGSDTQYF.

About this clone: This may be a read error, as it is one base from a much larger clone. The CDR3 DNA reads as TGTGTCAGCAGCCAGGGACTAGCGGGCCATGAGCAGTTCTTC. Its protein product is CVSSQGLAGHEQFF. The gene calls are TRBV5-4 and TRBJ2-1; 12 bases match TRBD2. From germline, CDR1 is SGHNT and CDR2 YYREEE (reference sequence). This CDR3 is built from 14 residues.

This clone has at least ten counts. This chain uses TRBV11-2 with TRBJ2-7; 9 bases are shared with TRBD1. The CDR3 has 16 residues. Germline values: CDR1 SGHAT, CDR2 FQNNGV. V was pared by 5 bases and J by 2 bases, with 10 bases of the junction left unmatched. Here the CDR3 DNA reads TGTGCCAGCAGCCCCCTTAAGACAGGGGGGGCCTACGAGCAGTACTTC. Translating it yields CASSPLKTGGAYEQYF.